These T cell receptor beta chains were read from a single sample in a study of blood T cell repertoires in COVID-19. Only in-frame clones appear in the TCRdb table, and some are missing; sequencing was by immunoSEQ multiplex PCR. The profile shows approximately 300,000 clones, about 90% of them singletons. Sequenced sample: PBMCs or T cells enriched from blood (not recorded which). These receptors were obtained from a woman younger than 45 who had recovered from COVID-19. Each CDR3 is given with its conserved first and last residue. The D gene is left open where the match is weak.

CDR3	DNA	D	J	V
CASSLDRQGAASYGYTF	TGTGCCAGCAGCTTAGATAGACAGGGGGCAGCCTCCTATGGCTACACCTTC	TRBD1	TRBJ1-2	TRBV7-2
CASSPGLAGTGELFF	TGTGCCAGCAGCCCCGGACTAGCCGGCACCGGGGAGCTGTTTTTT	TRBD2	TRBJ2-2	TRBV11-3
CASSQDGLAATSTDTQYF	TGTGCCAGCAGCCAAGATGGCCTAGCGGCCACTAGCACAGATACGCAGTATTTT	TRBD2	TRBJ2-3	TRBV3-1/TRBV3-2
CAWSPPDRVYYGYTF	TGTGCCTGGAGTCCACCGGACAGGGTCTACTATGGCTACACCTTC	TRBD1	TRBJ1-2	TRBV30
CASSYGQNNEQFF	TGTGCCAGCAGTTACGGGCAGAACAATGAGCAGTTCTTC	NA	TRBJ2-1	TRBV6-5
CASSRYGQGAGSNQPQHF	TGTGCCAGCAGTAGATATGGACAGGGGGCAGGGAGCAATCAGCCCCAGCATTTT	TRBD1	TRBJ1-5	TRBV6-6
CASSTQGLNEKLFF	TGTGCCAGCAGCACCCAGGGCCTTAATGAAAAACTGTTTTTT	NA	TRBJ1-4	TRBV7-2
CASSGQGRGVEKLFF	TGTGCCAGTAGTGGACAGGGGCGCGGGGTTGAAAAACTGTTTTTT	TRBD1	TRBJ1-4	TRBV19
CASSLGTGLYGYTF	TGCGCCAGCAGCTTGGGGACAGGGCTCTATGGCTACACCTTC	TRBD1	TRBJ1-2	TRBV5-1
CASSLAMGGGAITDTQYF	TGCGCCAGCAGCTTGGCAATGGGCGGGGGGGCCATTACAGATACGCAGTATTTT	TRBD2	TRBJ2-3	TRBV5-1